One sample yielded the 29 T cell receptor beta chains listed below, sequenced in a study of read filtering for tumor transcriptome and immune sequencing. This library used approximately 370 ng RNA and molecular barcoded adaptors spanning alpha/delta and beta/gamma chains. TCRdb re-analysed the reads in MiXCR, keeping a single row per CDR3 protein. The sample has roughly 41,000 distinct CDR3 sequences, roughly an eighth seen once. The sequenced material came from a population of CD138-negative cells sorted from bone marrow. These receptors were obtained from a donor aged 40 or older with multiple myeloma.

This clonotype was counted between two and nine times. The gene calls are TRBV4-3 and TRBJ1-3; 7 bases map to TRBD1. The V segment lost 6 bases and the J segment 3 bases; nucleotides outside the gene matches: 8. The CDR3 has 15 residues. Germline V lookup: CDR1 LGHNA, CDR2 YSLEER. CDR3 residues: CASRPGTVIGNTIYF. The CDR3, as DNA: TGCGCCAGCAGACCCGGGACAGTAATTGGAAACACCATATATTTT.

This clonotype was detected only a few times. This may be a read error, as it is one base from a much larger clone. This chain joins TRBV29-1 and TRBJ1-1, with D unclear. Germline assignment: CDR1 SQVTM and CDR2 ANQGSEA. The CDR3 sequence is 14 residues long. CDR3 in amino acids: CSVEGAAVNTGAFF. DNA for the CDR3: TGCAGCGTTGAAGGTGCTGCTGTGAACACTGGAGCTTTCTTT.

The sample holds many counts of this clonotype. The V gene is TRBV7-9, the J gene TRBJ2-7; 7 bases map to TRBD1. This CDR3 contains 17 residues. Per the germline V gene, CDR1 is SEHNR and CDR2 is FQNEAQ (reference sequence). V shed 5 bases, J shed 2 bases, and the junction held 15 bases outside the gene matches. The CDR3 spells CASSQSVFNDRAYEQYF. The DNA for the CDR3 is TGTGCCAGCAGCCAGAGCGTCTTCAATGACAGGGCCTACGAGCAGTACTTC.

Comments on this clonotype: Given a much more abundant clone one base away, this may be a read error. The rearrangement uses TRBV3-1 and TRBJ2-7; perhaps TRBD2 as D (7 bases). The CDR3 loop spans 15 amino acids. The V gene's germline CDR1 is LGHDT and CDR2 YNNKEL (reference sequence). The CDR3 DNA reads TGTGCCGGCAGCCAAGATTGGGGGGGCGGCTACGAGCAGTACTTC. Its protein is CAGSQDWGGGYEQYF.

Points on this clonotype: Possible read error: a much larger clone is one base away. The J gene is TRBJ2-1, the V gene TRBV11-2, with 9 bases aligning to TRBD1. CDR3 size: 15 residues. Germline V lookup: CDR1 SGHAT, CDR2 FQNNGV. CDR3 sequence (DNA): TGTGCCAGCAACAACCGGGACAGGGTATACAATGGGCAGTTCTTC. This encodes CASNNRDRVYNGQFF.

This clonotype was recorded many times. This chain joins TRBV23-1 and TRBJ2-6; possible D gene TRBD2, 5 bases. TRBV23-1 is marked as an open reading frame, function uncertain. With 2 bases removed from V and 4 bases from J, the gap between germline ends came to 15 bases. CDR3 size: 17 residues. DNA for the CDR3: TGCGCCAGCAGTCAAAACCGGAGGAGTTCCGGGGCCAACGTCCTGACTTTC. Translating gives CASSQNRRSSGANVLTF.

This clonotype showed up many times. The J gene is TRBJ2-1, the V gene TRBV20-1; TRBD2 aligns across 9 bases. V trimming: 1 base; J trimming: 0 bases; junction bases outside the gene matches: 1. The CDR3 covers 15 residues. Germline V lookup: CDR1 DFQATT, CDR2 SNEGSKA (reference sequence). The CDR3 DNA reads TGCAGTGCTAGAGTTAGCGGGGGCTCCTACAATGAGCAGTTCTTC. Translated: CSARVSGGSYNEQFF.

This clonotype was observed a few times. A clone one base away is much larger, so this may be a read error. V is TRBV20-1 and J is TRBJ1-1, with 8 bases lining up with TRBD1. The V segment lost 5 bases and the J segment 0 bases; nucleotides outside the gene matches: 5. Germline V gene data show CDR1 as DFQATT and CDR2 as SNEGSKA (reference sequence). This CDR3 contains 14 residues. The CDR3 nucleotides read TGCAGTGCTGAACAGGGACAGGTGAACACTGAAGCTTTCTTT. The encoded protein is CSAEQGQVNTEAFF.

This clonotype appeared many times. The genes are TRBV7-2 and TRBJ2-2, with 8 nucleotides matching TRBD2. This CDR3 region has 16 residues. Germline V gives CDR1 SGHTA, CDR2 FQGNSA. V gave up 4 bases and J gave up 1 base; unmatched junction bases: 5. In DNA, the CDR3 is TGTGCCAGCAGCTCGGCGGGACTAGGGAACACCGGGGAGCTGTTTTTT. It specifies CASSSAGLGNTGELFF.

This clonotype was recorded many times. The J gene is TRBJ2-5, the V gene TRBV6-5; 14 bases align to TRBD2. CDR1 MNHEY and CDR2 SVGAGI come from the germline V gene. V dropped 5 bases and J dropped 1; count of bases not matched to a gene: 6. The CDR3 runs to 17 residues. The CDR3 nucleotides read TGTGCCAGCAGTCGCGGGACTAGCGGGAGCTTCCAAGAGACCCAGTACTTC. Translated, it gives CASSRGTSGSFQETQYF.

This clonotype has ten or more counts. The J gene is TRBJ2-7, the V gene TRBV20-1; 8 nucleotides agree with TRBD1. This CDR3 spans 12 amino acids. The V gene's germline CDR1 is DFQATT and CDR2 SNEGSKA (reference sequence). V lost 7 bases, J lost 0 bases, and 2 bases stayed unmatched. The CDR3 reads CSGTGSSYEQYF. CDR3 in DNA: TGCAGTGGGACAGGGTCCTCCTACGAGCAGTACTTC.

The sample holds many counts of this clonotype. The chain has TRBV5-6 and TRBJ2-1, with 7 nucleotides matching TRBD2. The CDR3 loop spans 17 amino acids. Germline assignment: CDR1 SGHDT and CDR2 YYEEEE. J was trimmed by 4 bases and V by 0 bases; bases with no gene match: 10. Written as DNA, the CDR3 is TGTGCCAGCAGCTTGGGGACTAGGCAAGGTTATTACAATGAGCAGTTCTTC. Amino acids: CASSLGTRQGYYNEQFF.

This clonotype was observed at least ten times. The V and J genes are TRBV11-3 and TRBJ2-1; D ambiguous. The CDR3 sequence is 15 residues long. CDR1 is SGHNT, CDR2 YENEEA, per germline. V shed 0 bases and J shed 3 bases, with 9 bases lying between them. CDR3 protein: CASSLDADNYNEQFF. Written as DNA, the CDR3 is TGTGCCAGCAGCTTAGACGCTGACAACTACAATGAGCAGTTCTTC. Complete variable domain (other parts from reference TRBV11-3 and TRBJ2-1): EAGVVQSPRYKIIEKKQPVAFWCNPISGHNTLYWYLQNLGQGPELLIRYENEEAVDDSQLPKDRFSAERLKGVDSTLKIQPAELGDSAVYLCASSLDADNYNEQFFGPGTRLTVL.

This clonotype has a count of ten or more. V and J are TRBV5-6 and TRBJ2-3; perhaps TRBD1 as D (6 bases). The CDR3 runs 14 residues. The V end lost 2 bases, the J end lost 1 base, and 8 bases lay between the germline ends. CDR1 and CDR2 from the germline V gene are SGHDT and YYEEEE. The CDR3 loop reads CASSFGGGTDTQYF. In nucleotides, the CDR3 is TGTGCCAGCAGCTTTGGGGGCGGCACAGATACGCAGTATTTT.

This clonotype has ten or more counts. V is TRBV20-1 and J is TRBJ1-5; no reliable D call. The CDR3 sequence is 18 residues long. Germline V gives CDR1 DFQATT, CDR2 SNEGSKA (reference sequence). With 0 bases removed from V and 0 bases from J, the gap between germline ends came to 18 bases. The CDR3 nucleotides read TGCAGTGCTAGAGATTTAGGCAGCCTGACATATAGCAATCAGCCCCAGCATTTT. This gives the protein CSARDLGSLTYSNQPQHF.

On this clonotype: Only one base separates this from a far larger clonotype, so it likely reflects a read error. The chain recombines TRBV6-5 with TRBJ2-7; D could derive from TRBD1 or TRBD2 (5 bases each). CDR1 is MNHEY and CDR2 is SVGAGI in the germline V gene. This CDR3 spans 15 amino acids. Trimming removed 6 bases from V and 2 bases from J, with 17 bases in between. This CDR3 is CASSPGPRDPYEQYF. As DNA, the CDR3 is TGTGCCAGCAGCCCGGGCCCCCGGGACCCCTACGAGCAGTACTTC.

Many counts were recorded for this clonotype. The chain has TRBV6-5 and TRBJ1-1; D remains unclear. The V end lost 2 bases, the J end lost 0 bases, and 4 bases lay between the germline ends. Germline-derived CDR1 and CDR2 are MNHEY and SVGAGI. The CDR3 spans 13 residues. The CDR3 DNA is TGTGCCAGCAGTTACCGACTGAACACTGAAGCTTTCTTT. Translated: CASSYRLNTEAFF.

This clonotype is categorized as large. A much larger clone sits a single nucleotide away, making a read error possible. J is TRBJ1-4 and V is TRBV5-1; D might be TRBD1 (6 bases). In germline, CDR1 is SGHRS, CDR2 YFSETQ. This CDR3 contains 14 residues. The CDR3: CASSPGARDEKRFF. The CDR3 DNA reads TGCGCCAGCAGCCCGGGGGCGAGGGATGAAAAACGGTTTTTT.

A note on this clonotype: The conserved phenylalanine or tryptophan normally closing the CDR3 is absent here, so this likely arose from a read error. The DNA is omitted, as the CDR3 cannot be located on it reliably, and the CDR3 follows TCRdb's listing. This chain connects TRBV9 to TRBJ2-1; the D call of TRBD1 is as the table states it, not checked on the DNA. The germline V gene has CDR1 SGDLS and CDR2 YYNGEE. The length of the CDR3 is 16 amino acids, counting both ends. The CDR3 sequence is CASSPRTGSSYNEQLI.

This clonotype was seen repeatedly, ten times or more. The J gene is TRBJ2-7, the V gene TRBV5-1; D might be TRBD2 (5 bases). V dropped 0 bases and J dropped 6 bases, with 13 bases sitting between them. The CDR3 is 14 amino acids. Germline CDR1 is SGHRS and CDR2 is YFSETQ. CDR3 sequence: CASSLAGMDGEQYF. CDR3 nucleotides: TGCGCCAGCAGCTTGGCCGGGATGGACGGCGAGCAGTACTTC.

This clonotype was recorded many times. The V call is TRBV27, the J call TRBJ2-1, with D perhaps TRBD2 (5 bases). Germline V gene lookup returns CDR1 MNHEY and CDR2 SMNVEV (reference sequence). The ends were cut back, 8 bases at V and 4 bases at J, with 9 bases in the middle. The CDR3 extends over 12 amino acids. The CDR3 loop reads CASGEWYNEQFF. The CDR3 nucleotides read TGTGCCAGCGGGGAGTGGTACAATGAGCAGTTCTTC.

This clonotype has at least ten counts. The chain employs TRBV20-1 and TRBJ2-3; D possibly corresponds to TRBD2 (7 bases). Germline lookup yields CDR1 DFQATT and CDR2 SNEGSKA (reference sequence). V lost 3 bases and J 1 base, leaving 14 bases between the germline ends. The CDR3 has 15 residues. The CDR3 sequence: CSARGAGAGTDTQYF. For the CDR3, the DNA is TGCAGTGCTAGGGGGGCGGGAGCCGGCACAGATACGCAGTATTTT.

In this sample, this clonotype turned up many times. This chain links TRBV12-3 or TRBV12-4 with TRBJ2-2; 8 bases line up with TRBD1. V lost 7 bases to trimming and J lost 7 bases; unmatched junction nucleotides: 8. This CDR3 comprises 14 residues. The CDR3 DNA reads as TGTGCCAGCAAGTCAGGGGGCGCGGGCGGGGAGCTGTTTTTT. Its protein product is CASKSGGAGGELFF.

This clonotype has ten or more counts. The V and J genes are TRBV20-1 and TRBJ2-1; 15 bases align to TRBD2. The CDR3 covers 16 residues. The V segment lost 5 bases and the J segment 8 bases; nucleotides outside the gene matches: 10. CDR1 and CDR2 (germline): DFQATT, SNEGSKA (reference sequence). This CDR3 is CSAPRTSGRAGDEQFF. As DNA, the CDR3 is TGCAGTGCTCCGCGGACTAGCGGGAGGGCCGGGGATGAGCAGTTCTTC.

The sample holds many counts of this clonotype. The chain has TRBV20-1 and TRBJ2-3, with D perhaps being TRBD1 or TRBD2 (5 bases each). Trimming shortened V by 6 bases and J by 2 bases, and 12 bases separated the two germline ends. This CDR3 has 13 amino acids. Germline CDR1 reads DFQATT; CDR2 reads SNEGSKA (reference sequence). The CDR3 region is CSARDRYTDTQYF. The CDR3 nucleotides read TGCAGTGCCAGGGACCGATACACAGATACGCAGTATTTT.

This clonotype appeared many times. The CDR3 DNA sequence: TGTGCCAGCAGCGTAGTGGCGGAGAGGTTCATCTCCTACAATGAGCAGTTCTTC. Translating it yields CASSVVAERFISYNEQFF. The chain is built from TRBV9 and TRBJ2-1, with D hard to call. This CDR3 contains 18 residues. CDR1 and CDR2 (germline): SGDLS, YYNGEE. V lost 0 bases and J 0 bases, leaving 16 bases between the germline ends.

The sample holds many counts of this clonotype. In DNA, the CDR3 is TGCAGCGTTGAACGGGAGAGTTACGAGCAGTACTTC. Its protein product is CSVERESYEQYF. This rearrangement joins TRBV29-1 to TRBJ2-7; the D gene is possibly TRBD2 (6 bases). This CDR3 has 12 amino acids. V lost 2 bases and J lost 4, with 9 bases in between. Germline lookup yields CDR1 SQVTM and CDR2 ANQGSEA.

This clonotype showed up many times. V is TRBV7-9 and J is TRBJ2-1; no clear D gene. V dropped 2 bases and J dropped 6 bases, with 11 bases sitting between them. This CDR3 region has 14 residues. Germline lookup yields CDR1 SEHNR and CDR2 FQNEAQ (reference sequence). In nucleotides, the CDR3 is TGTGCCAGCAGCTTACGGACCACCATCAATGAGCAGTTCTTC. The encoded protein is CASSLRTTINEQFF.

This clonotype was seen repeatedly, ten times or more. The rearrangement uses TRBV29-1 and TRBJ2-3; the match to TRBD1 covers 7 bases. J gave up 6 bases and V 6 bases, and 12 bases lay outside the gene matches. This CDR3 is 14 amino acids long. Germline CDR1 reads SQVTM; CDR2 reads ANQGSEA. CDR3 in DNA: TGCAGCGTCTGTACAGGGGTCCGTTCGGATACGCAGTATTTT. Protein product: CSVCTGVRSDTQYF.